These 30 T cell receptor beta chains were sequenced from one sample in a study of T cells in Graves' hyperthyroidism and ophthalmopathy. Researchers took RNA transcripts and amplified the TCR beta CDR3 regions from them. The TCR CDR3 first-round RT-PCR relied on the HTBI primer set. One entry per CDR3 protein results from TCRdb running MiXCR on the multiplex PCR reads. The data show 610,000 or so distinct CDR3 sequences, about 43% seen once. Sequenced material: peripheral blood or thyroid tissue (not recorded which). The origin of the receptors is a woman between 18 and 29 years old with Graves' hyperthyroidism.

The rearrangement links TRBV7-9 to TRBJ2-7; 14 bases are a match to TRBD2. From germline, CDR1 is SEHNR and CDR2 FQNEAQ (reference sequence). V shed 5 bases, J shed 7 bases, and the junction held 10 bases outside the gene matches. The CDR3 spans 16 residues. The CDR3 sequence: CASSPSGLAGDREQYF. The CDR3 nucleotides are TGTGCCAGCAGCCCATCGGGACTAGCGGGAGACCGTGAGCAGTACTTC.

This clonotype appeared many times. The chain links TRBV6-1 to TRBJ2-7; no clear D gene. V was trimmed by 4 bases and J by 4 bases, leaving 11 bases between them. CDR3 length: 13 residues. CDR1 MNHNS and CDR2 SASEGT come from the germline V gene. CDR3 sequence reads: CASSGGGKYEQYF. DNA for the CDR3: TGTGCCAGCAGTGGTGGCGGCAAGTACGAGCAGTACTTC.

This clonotype was counted many times. The chain combines TRBV20-1 with TRBJ2-7; D gene uncertain. The V end lost 5 bases, the J end lost 7 bases, and 21 bases lay between the germline ends. The CDR3 spans 14 residues. Germline CDR1 DFQATT, CDR2 SNEGSKA (reference sequence). The DNA of the CDR3 is TGCAGTGCTCCCCCTGCCGGCCCCATAAATGAGCAGTACTTC. This translates into CSAPPAGPINEQYF.

The V gene is TRBV6-1, the J gene TRBJ2-1, with 12 positions matching TRBD2. The germline CDR1 and CDR2 sequences are MNHNS and SASEGT. With 4 bases clipped from V and 9 bases from J, the junction kept 10 bases outside the gene matches. The length of the CDR3 is 16 residues. This CDR3 is CASSVDLAGGESEQFF. Here the CDR3 DNA reads TGTGCCAGCAGTGTAGACCTAGCGGGAGGGGAGAGTGAGCAGTTCTTC.

There are many counts of this clonotype. The chain has TRBV2 and TRBJ2-5; tentatively, D is TRBD1 (5 bases). This CDR3 is 12 amino acids long. The V and J ends lost 8 bases and 6 bases respectively, with 13 bases between them. CDR1 is SNHLY and CDR2 is FYNNEI in the germline V gene. The CDR3 nucleotides read TGTGCCAGCGGGGCTGAGCCGCAGACCCAGTACTTC. Translating gives CASGAEPQTQYF.

This clonotype was found a few times. The V and J genes are TRBV18 and TRBJ2-5, with unresolved D. Trimming took 6 bases from V and 5 from J, leaving 13 bases between them. The length of the CDR3 is 13 residues. Germline-derived CDR1 and CDR2 are KGHSH and LQKENI. CDR3 in amino acids: CASSRGWSETQYF. CDR3 in DNA: TGTGCCAGCTCGAGAGGTTGGTCGGAGACCCAGTACTTC.

The chain joins TRBV7-6 to TRBJ2-7, with a possible D match to TRBD2 (5 bases). The CDR3 loop spans 16 amino acids. Germline V lookup: CDR1 SGHVS, CDR2 FNYEAQ. Trimming pared 5 bases from V and 2 bases from J, leaving 19 bases between. The CDR3 spells CASSPSGIQGPYEQYF. The DNA of the CDR3 is TGTGCCAGCAGCCCCTCCGGGATCCAAGGCCCCTACGAGCAGTACTTC.

This clonotype was observed many times. The chain uses TRBV19 and TRBJ1-1, with TRBD1 matching 8 bases. V was pared by 6 bases and J by 5 bases, with 14 bases of the junction left unmatched. In germline, CDR1 is LNHDA, CDR2 SQIVND (reference sequence). There are 16 residues in the CDR3. The chain's CDR3 is CASRAIWAQGETEAFF. CDR3 DNA: TGTGCCAGTAGGGCAATTTGGGCACAGGGGGAAACTGAAGCTTTCTTT.

The V and J genes are TRBV6-5 and TRBJ2-7; D assignment may be TRBD1 or TRBD2 (5 bases each). Deletions cut 5 bases from V and 7 bases from J, with 24 bases between. The germline gives CDR1 MNHEY, CDR2 SVGAGI. This CDR3 has 16 amino acids. The CDR3 sequence: CASSEWRGDGLYEQYF. The CDR3 DNA is TGTGCCAGCAGTGAATGGCGAGGGGATGGCCTTTATGAGCAGTACTTC.

J is TRBJ2-6 and V is TRBV7-9, with 8 nucleotides matching TRBD1. This CDR3 comprises 17 residues. Germline V lookup: CDR1 SEHNR, CDR2 FQNEAQ (reference sequence). With 5 bases clipped from V and 1 base from J, the junction kept 7 bases outside the gene matches. Here the CDR3 reads CASSTQTGASGANVLTF. The CDR3 nucleotides read TGTGCCAGCAGCACCCAGACAGGGGCATCTGGGGCCAACGTCCTGACTTTC.

The rearrangement joins TRBV6-5 to TRBJ1-1; D not resolved. The germline V gene encodes CDR1 MNHEY and CDR2 SVGAGI. This CDR3 contains 12 residues. V lost 5 bases and J 8 bases, leaving 12 bases between the germline ends. The CDR3 bases are TGTGCCAGCAGTCCTACGGGCAGGGAAGCTTTCTTT. Its protein is CASSPTGREAFF.

The chain employs TRBV11-2 and TRBJ2-7; the D call may be TRBD1 or TRBD2 (6 bases each). Looked up from germline, CDR1 is SGHAT and CDR2 is FQNNGV. The CDR3 spans 15 residues. V lost 5 bases and J lost 7, with 21 bases in between. This CDR3 reads CASSGGTQGTLEQYF. The CDR3, as DNA: TGTGCCAGCAGCGGGGGGACTCAGGGGACCTTGGAGCAGTACTTC.

The rearrangement links TRBV6-2 or TRBV6-3 to TRBJ1-4, with D maybe TRBD1 (5 bases). Germline CDR1 MNHEY, CDR2 SVGEGT. V lost 6 bases and J lost 6, with 17 bases in between. CDR3 length: 15 amino acids. The CDR3 is CASRSGSLGDEKLFF. The CDR3 DNA reads as TGTGCCAGCAGGTCCGGGTCCTTAGGGGATGAAAAACTGTTTTTT.

This clonotype was detected many times. The V and J genes are TRBV15 and TRBJ2-7, with 9 bases fitting TRBD1. Per germline, CDR1 LNHNV and CDR2 YYDKDF (reference sequence). Losses at the gene ends were 2 bases for V and 11 bases for J; bases not matched to a gene: 7. This CDR3 spans 13 amino acids. CDR3 residues: CATSRLQGASKYF. CDR3 sequence (DNA): TGTGCCACCAGCAGATTACAGGGGGCGTCGAAGTACTTC.

CDR3 nucleotide sequence: TGTGCCAGCAGCTTAGCGGCTAGCTTTCACTACGAGCAGTACTTC. Translating gives CASSLAASFHYEQYF. This chain joins TRBV2 and TRBJ2-7; the D gene is possibly TRBD2 (6 bases). Trimming stripped 6 bases from V and 3 bases from J, with 18 bases between. Germline V gene lookup returns CDR1 SNHLY and CDR2 FYNNEI. The CDR3 spans 15 residues.

The rearrangement uses TRBV9 and TRBJ1-1; D is uncertain. The V end lost 3 bases, the J end lost 3 bases, and 12 bases lay between the germline ends. This CDR3 has 14 residues. Germline CDR1 is SGDLS and CDR2 is YYNGEE. This CDR3 reads CASSARTADTEAFF. DNA of the CDR3: TGTGCCAGCAGCGCACGGACGGCAGACACTGAAGCTTTCTTT. Variable domain in full (rest from reference TRBV9 and TRBJ1-1): DSGVTQTPKHLITATGQRVTLRCSPRSGDLSVYWYQQSLDQGLQFLIQYYNGEERAKGNILERFSAQQFPDLHSELNLSSLELGDSALYFCASSARTADTEAFFGQGTRLTVV.

V gene TRBV25-1 combines with J gene TRBJ1-2, with D tentatively TRBD1 (5 bases). With 9 bases removed from V and 5 bases from J, the gap between germline ends came to 7 bases. In germline, CDR1 is MGHDK, CDR2 SYGVNS. The length of the CDR3 is 10 residues. The CDR3 is CARGPYGYTF. The CDR3 DNA sequence: TGTGCCAGGGGACCTTATGGCTACACCTTC.

Many counts were recorded for this clonotype. This rearrangement joins TRBV4-2 to TRBJ1-4; D unresolved. The CDR3 contains 15 residues. Deletions cut 1 base from V and 0 bases from J, with 6 bases between. CDR1 is LGHNA, CDR2 YNFKEQ, per germline. CDR3 DNA: TGTGCCAGCAGCCAAGTAGCCTCAACTAATGAAAAACTGTTTTTT. Its protein product is CASSQVASTNEKLFF.

This clonotype was picked up many times. The chain links TRBV7-9 to TRBJ2-5; D unresolved. The V end was cut by 3 bases, the J end by 1 base, with 9 bases between. Germline V gene sequence: CDR1 SEHNR, CDR2 FQNEAQ (reference sequence). The CDR3 extends over 14 amino acids. CDR3 sequence: CASSFNLLQETQYF. The CDR3 DNA sequence: TGTGCCAGCAGCTTCAATCTACTCCAAGAGACCCAGTACTTC.

The chain carries TRBV10-3 and TRBJ1-1; 10 bases are shared with TRBD1. J was trimmed by 10 bases and V by 3 bases; bases with no gene match: 2. Germline V gives CDR1 ENHRY, CDR2 SYGVKD. The CDR3 totals 12 residues. The CDR3 bases are TGTGCCATCAGTGACAGGGACAGGGGAGCTTTCTTT. Amino acids: CAISDRDRGAFF.

This clonotype came up many times. V is TRBV19 and J is TRBJ1-5, with D possibly matching TRBD1 (5 bases). The V gene's germline CDR1 is LNHDA and CDR2 SQIVND (reference sequence). With 5 bases removed from V and 5 bases from J, the gap between germline ends came to 13 bases. This CDR3 has 14 residues. Written as DNA, the CDR3 is TGTGCCAGTAGTCACCGGGACGGCGATCAGCCCCAGCATTTT. Translated, it gives CASSHRDGDQPQHF.

Points on this clonotype: The conserved phenylalanine or tryptophan normally closing the CDR3 is absent here, so this likely arose from a read error. The chain carries TRBV20-1 and TRBJ2-5; unclear D gene. V lost 6 bases, J lost 4 bases, and 12 bases lay in between. Germline CDR1 is DFQATT and CDR2 is SNEGSKA (reference sequence). This CDR3 spans 12 amino acids. The CDR3 sequence: CSASSSGETQYL. The DNA of the CDR3 is TGCAGTGCCAGCTCCTCGGGAGAGACCCAGTACCTC.

This sequence joins TRBV15 and TRBJ2-6; no firm D call. Germline CDR1 is LNHNV and CDR2 is YYDKDF (reference sequence). V was pared by 1 base and J by 9 bases, with 7 bases between. This CDR3 is built from 13 residues. The CDR3 DNA reads as TGTGCCACCAGCAGAGGAAATGACAACGTCCTGACTTTC. Translating it yields CATSRGNDNVLTF. The whole variable domain, remainder taken from reference TRBV15 and TRBJ2-6, is DAMVIQNPRYQVTQFGKPVTLSCSQTLNHNVMYWYQQKSSQAPKLLFHYYDKDFNNEADTPDNFQSRRPNTSFCFLDIRSPGLGDTAMYLCATSRGNDNVLTFGAGSRLTVL.

A few counts support this clonotype. V usage is TRBV19 and J usage is TRBJ2-1; TRBD2 might be the D (6 bases). The V gene lost 3 bases and the J gene lost 7 bases, with 10 bases spanning the gap. Germline V gives CDR1 LNHDA, CDR2 SQIVND (reference sequence). The length of the CDR3 is 13 residues. The CDR3 sequence: CASSITGLNEQFF. CDR3 DNA sequence: TGTGCCAGTAGTATTACGGGACTGAATGAGCAGTTCTTC.

In this sample, this clonotype turned up a few times. The chain combines TRBV30 with TRBJ1-1; D gene ambiguous. CDR1 and CDR2 (germline): GTSNPN, SVGIG (reference sequence). With 0 bases removed from V and 4 bases from J, the gap between germline ends came to 3 bases. The CDR3 loop spans 11 amino acids. The CDR3 loop reads CAWSVVTEAFF. As DNA, the CDR3 is TGTGCCTGGAGTGTCGTCACTGAAGCTTTCTTT.

This clonotype was seen repeatedly, ten times or more. The chain carries TRBV5-1 and TRBJ1-5, with 8 bases fitting TRBD1. Germline assignment: CDR1 SGHRS and CDR2 YFSETQ. This CDR3 contains 15 residues. Germline trimming cut 4 bases from V and 3 bases from J; bases unmatched to any gene: 6. CDR3 in amino acids: CASSLEGQVNQPQHF. For the CDR3, the DNA is TGCGCCAGCAGCCTGGAGGGACAGGTCAATCAGCCCCAGCATTTT.

This clonotype was observed many times. The rearrangement links TRBV24-1 to TRBJ2-1; 9 nucleotides line up with TRBD1. With V trimmed by 2 bases and J by 8 bases, 9 bases remained unmatched. The germline CDR1 and CDR2 sequences are KGHDR and SFDVKD. There are 16 residues in the CDR3. The DNA for the CDR3 is TGTGCCACCAGTGATTACAGGGGGCGCATGAACGATGAGCAGTTCTTC. Translated: CATSDYRGRMNDEQFF.

This clonotype was detected only a few times. CDR3 coding DNA: TGTGCCAGCAGCTTAGTGGCCGGTGAGCAGTACTTC. It yields the protein CASSLVAGEQYF. The chain joins TRBV7-2 to TRBJ2-7; unclear D gene. V gave up 1 base and J gave up 7 bases, with 8 bases separating them. The V gene's germline CDR1 is SGHTA and CDR2 FQGNSA. The CDR3 is made up of 12 amino acids.

The sample holds many counts of this clonotype. This chain links TRBV20-1 with TRBJ2-7; 9 bases map to TRBD2. CDR3 length: 14 residues. Trimming at V came to 3 bases and at J to 4 bases, leaving 7 bases not matched to a gene. The germline V gene has CDR1 DFQATT and CDR2 SNEGSKA (reference sequence). DNA of the CDR3: TGCAGTGCTAGTGGTGTTAGCGGGAGTTACGAGCAGTACTTC. It encodes CSASGVSGSYEQYF.

This clonotype was detected only once. A much larger clone differs from this one at a single base, so this may be a read error. This rearrangement joins TRBV19 to TRBJ2-7, with TRBD2 identical over 11 bases. Germline V gene sequence: CDR1 LNHDA, CDR2 SQIVND (reference sequence). The CDR3 length is 15 residues. CDR3 sequence reads: CVSSRRLAGSIEQYF. CDR3 in DNA: TGTGTCAGTAGTCGCCGACTAGCGGGATCTATCGAGCAGTACTTC.